These 7 T cell receptor beta chains were sequenced from one sample in a study of CD8 T cells in Susac syndrome. Reverse transcription used roughly 0.5 to 1 ug RNA and random hexamers. MiXCR, run by TCRdb on the immunoSEQ multiplex PCR reads, gives a single entry per CDR3 protein. The table lists around 140,000 distinct CDR3 sequences, roughly 80% of them singletons. Sequencing used CD8+ T cells from PBMCs. These receptors all stem from a human donor with multiple sclerosis.

This chain joins TRBV4-3 and TRBJ2-1; the match to TRBD2 covers 11 bases. J lost 0 bases, V lost 4 bases, and 8 bases had no gene match. The CDR3 has 18 amino acids. CDR1 is LGHNA and CDR2 is YSLEER in the germline V gene. The CDR3 sequence is CASSPASGLAGSYNEQFF. CDR3 sequence (DNA): TGCGCCAGCAGCCCCGCATCCGGACTAGCGGGCTCCTACAATGAGCAGTTCTTC.

This chain joins TRBV9 and TRBJ2-1; maybe TRBD2 (6 bases). V was pared by 3 bases and J by 5 bases, with 18 bases between. The V gene's germline CDR1 is SGDLS and CDR2 YYNGEE. This CDR3 is 16 amino acids long. The CDR3 region has the DNA TGTGCCAGCAGCGCTTCCCCGGGACTGATAAACAATGAGCAGTTCTTC. Translating gives CASSASPGLINNEQFF.

V is TRBV7-9 and J is TRBJ2-7; D remains unclear. Trimming took off 0 bases at V and 6 bases at J, with 9 bases between the two ends. Germline CDR1 is SEHNR and CDR2 is FQNEAQ (reference sequence). The CDR3 loop spans 13 amino acids. Here the CDR3 reads CASSLAGRREQYV. The DNA of the CDR3 is TGTGCCAGCAGCTTAGCGGGCAGGCGCGAGCAGTACGTC.

This clonotype was seen just once. The V gene is TRBV2, the J gene TRBJ2-7; TRBD2 matches 9 bases. This CDR3 is built from 16 residues. Trimming removed 8 bases from V and 2 bases from J; junction bases left unmatched: 13. The germline V gene has CDR1 SNHLY and CDR2 FYNNEI. This CDR3 is CASGSHERGATYEQYV. The DNA of the CDR3 is TGTGCCAGCGGGTCTCACGAGCGGGGGGCCACCTACGAGCAGTACGTC.

This chain links TRBV28 with TRBJ2-3; a possible D gene is TRBD2 (6 bases). The V gene lost 2 bases and the J gene lost 1 base, with 13 bases spanning the gap. This CDR3 is 16 amino acids long. Germline values: CDR1 MDHEN, CDR2 SYDVKM. In DNA form, the CDR3 reads TGTGCCAGCAGTTTACGGGGGAACCGACGCACAGATACGCAGTATTTT. Amino acid sequence: CASSLRGNRRTDTQYF.

The chain employs TRBV6-5 and TRBJ2-2; D not resolved. The V and J ends lost 4 bases and 8 bases respectively, with 5 bases between them. Germline CDR1 is MNHEY and CDR2 is SVGAGI. This CDR3 has 11 residues. The CDR3 region has the DNA TGTGCCAGCAGTTTTATGGGGGAGCTGTTTTTT. Its protein product is CASSFMGELFF.

The J gene is TRBJ2-1, the V gene TRBV4-1, with 12 bases fitting TRBD2. The CDR3 is 18 residues long. Germline CDR1 reads MGHRA; CDR2 reads YSYEKL. Trimming removed 4 bases from V and 0 bases from J; junction bases left unmatched: 7. In DNA form, the CDR3 reads TGCGCCAGCAGCCCGGGGACTAGCGGGCCTTACTCCTACAATGAGCAGTTCTTC. Translating it yields CASSPGTSGPYSYNEQFF.